Sequencing of this T cell receptor beta chain was carried out in a study of shared clonotypes between healthy human individuals. The overall study: Donors had three CD4 naive, three CD4 memory, two CD8 naive and one CD8 memory plate apiece.

Trimming took 1 base from V and 7 from J, leaving 4 bases between them. The CDR3 is made up of 12 amino acids. Germline CDR1 reads SGHDN; CDR2 reads FVKESK. Notes on this clone: The antigen is unknown.

The assay was immunoSEQ multiplex PCR, and TCRdb's table has in-frame clones only and misses some. The repertoire consists of about a million clones, with approximately 80% occurring once and the leading ten covering more than 0.85%. Regarding the study as a whole: Four donors shared about 5% of their naive CD4 clonotypes.

CD4+ cells were split into CD45RA+ naive and CD45RA-negative memory subsets. The chain is built from TRBV14 and TRBJ2-2; no reliable D call. The sequencing input was memory CD4+ T cells from PBMCs. Regarding subset: CD45RA-negative fraction. This clonotype was obtained from a young man in good health. Some clones in this sample may be carry-over from other donors' samples. The chain's CDR3 is CASSQGIGELFF. In DNA, the CDR3 is TGTGCCAGCAGCCAAGGTATCGGGGAGCTGTTTTTT.